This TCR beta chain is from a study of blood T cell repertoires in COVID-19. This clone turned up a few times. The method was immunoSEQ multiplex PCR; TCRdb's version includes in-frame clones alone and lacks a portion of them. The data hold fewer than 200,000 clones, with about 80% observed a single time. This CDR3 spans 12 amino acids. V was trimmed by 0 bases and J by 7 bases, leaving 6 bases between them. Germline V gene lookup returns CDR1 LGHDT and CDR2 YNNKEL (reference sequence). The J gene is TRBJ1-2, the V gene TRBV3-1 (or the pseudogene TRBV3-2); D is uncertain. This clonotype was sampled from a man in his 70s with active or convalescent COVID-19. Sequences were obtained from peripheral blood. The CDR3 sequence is CASSQDFGGYTF. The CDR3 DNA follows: TGTGCCAGCAGCCAAGATTTCGGTGGCTACACCTTC.